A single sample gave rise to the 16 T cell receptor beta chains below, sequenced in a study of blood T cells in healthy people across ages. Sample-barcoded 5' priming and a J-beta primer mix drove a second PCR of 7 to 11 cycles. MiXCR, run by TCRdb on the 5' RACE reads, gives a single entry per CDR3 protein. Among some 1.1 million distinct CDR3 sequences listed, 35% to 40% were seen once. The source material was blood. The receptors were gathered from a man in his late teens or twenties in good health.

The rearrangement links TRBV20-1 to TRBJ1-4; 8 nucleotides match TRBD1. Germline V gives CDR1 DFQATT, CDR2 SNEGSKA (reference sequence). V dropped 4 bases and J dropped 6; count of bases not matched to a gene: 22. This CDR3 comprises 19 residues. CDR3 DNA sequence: TGCAGTGCTATGGGAGGGGGATACAGGGGGTCGTGGAAGGATGAAAAACTGTTTTTT. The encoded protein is CSAMGGGYRGSWKDEKLFF.

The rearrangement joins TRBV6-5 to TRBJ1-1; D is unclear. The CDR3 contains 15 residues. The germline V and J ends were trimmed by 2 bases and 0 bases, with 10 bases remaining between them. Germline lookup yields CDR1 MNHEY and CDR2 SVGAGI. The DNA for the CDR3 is TGTGCCAGCAGTTACGAAGGTCTCATGAACACTGAAGCTTTCTTT. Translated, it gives CASSYEGLMNTEAFF.

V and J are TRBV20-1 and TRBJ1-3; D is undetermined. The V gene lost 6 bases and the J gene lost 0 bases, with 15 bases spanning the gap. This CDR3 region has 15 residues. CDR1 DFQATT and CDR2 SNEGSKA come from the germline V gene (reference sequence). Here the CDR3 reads CSAGNPLNSGNTIYF. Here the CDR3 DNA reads TGCAGTGCCGGCAACCCACTCAACTCTGGAAACACCATATATTTT.

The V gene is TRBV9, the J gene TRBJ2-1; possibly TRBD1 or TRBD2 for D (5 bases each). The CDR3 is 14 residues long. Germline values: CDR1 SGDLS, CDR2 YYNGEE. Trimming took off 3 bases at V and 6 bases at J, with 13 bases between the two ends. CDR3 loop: CASSEGRAFNEQFF. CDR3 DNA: TGTGCCAGCAGCGAGGGACGGGCGTTCAATGAGCAGTTCTTC.

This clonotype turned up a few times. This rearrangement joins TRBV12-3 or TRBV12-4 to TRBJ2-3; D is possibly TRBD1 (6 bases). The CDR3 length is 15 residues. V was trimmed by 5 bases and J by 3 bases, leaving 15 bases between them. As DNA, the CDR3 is TGTGCCAGCAGTCTACTAAGGGACATGACAGATACGCAGTATTTT. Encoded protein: CASSLLRDMTDTQYF.

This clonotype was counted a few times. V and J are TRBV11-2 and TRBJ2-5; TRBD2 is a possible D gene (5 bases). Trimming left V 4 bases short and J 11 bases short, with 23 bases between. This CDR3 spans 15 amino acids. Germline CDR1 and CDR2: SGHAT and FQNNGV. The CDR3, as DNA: TGTGCCAGCAGCTCCGTAAGTCTCCCCCGGGATGAGCAGTACTTC. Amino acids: CASSSVSLPRDEQYF.

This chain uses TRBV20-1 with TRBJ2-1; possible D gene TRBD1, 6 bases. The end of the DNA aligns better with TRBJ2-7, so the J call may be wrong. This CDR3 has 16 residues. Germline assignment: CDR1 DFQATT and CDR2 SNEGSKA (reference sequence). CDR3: CSARDRDKSSYNEQYF. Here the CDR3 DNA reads TGCAGTGCTAGAGATAGGGACAAATCCTCCTACAATGAGCAGTACTTC.

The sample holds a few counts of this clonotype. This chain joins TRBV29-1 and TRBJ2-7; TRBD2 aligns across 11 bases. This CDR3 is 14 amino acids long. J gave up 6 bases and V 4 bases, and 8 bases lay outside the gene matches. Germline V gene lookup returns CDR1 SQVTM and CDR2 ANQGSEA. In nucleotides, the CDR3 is TGCAGCGTTGGGGCTAGCGGGGGGACCGCCGAGCAGTACTTC. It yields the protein CSVGASGGTAEQYF.

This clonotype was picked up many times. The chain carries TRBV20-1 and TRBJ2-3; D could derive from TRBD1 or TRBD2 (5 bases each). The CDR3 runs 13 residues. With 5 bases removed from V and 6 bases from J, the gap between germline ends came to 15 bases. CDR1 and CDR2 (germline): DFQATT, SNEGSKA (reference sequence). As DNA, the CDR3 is TGCAGTGCTTGGGGCGGTAGGGACGATACGCAGTATTTT. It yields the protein CSAWGGRDDTQYF.

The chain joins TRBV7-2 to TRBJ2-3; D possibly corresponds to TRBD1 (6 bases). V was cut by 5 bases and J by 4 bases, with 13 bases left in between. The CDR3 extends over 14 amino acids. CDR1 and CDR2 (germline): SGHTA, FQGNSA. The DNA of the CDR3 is TGTGCCAGCAGCCCCCGGACAGACCCAGATACGCAGTATTTT. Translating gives CASSPRTDPDTQYF.

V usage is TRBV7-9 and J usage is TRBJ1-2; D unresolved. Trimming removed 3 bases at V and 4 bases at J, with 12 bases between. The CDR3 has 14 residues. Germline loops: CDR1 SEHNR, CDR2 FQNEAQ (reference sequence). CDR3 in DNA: TGTGCCAGCAGCTTGGTATTGGACCGCTATGGCTACACCTTC. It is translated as CASSLVLDRYGYTF.

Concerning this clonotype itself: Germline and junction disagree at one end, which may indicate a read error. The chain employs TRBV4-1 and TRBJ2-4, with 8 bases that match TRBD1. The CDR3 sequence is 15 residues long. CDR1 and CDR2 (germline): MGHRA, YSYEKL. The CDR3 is CANSPTTGVRNIQYF. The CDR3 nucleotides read TGCGCCAACAGCCCAACGACAGGGGTCAGAAACATTCAGTACTTC.

This CDR3 reads CASSYSGPAAGYTF. CDR3 coding DNA: TGTGCCAGCAGTTATTCCGGTCCGGCGGCTGGCTACACCTTC. J is TRBJ1-2 and V is TRBV6-5; D unresolved. The germline V gene has CDR1 MNHEY and CDR2 SVGAGI. CDR3 size: 14 residues. The germline V and J ends were trimmed by 3 bases and 7 bases, with 15 bases remaining between them.

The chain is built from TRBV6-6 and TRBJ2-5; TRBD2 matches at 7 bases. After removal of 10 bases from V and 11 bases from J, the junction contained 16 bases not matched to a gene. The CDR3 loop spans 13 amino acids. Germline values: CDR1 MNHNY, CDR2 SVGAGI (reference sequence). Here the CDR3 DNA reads TGTGCCATCTCAGCGGGCGGGAGAGGTGAGCAGTACTTC. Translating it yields CAISAGGRGEQYF.

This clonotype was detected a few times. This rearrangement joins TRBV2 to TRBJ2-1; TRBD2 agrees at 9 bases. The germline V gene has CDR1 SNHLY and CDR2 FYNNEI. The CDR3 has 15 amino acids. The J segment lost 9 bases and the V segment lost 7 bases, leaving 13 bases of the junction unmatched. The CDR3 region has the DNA TGTGCCAGCACCCTTTTGGGCGGGGGGGCTGGTGAGCAGTTCTTC. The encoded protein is CASTLLGGGAGEQFF.

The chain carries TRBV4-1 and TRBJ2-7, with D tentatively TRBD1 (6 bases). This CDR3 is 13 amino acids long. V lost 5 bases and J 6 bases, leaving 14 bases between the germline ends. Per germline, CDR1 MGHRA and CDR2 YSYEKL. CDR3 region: CASSAIDRTEQYF. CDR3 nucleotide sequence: TGCGCCAGCAGCGCTATAGACAGGACCGAGCAGTACTTC.